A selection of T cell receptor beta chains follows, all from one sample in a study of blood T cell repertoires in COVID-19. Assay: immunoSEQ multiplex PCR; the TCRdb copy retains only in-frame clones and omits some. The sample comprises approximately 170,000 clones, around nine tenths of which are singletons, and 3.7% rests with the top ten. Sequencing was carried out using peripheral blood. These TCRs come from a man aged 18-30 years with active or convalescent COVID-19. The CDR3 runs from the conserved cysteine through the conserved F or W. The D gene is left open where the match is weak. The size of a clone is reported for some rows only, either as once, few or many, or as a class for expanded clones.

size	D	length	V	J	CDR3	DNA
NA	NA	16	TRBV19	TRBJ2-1	CASSIVGRGAYNEQFF	TGTGCCAGTAGTATAGTAGGCAGGGGCGCCTACAATGAGCAGTTCTTC
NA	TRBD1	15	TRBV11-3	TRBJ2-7	CASSSPRDRTYEQYF	TGTGCCAGCAGCTCACCCCGGGACAGAACCTACGAGCAGTACTTC
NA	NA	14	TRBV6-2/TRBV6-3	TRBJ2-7	CASSYSFVEVEQYF	TGTGCCAGCAGTTACTCATTTGTCGAGGTCGAGCAGTACTTC
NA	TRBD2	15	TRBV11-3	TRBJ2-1	CASSLHSGDYNEQFF	TGTGCCAGCAGCTTACATAGCGGGGACTACAATGAGCAGTTCTTC
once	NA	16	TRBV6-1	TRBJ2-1	CASSEFGGATRNEQFF	TGTGCCAGCAGTGAATTTGGCGGGGCGACCCGGAATGAGCAGTTCTTC
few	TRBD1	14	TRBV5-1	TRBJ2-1	CASSLGTGGNEQFF	TGCGCCAGCAGCTTGGGGACAGGGGGCAATGAGCAGTTCTTC
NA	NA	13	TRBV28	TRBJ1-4	CASYQREGPKLFF	TGTGCCAGCTATCAACGCGAGGGTCCAAAACTGTTTTTT
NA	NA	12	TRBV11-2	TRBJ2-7	CASSLGVHEQYF	TGTGCCAGCAGCTTGGGAGTCCACGAGCAGTACTTC
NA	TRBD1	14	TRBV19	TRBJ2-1	CASGNRDRYNEQFF	TGTGCCAGCGGCAATCGGGACAGATACAATGAGCAGTTCTTC
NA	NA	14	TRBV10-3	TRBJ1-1	CAISDTGRPIEAFF	TGTGCCATCAGTGACACTGGCAGGCCGATTGAAGCTTTCTTT
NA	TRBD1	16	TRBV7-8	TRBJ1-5	CASSQIFPGTGQPQHF	TGTGCCAGCAGCCAGATTTTCCCCGGGACAGGGCAGCCCCAGCATTTT
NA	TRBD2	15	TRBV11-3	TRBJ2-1	CASSLSGSTYNEQFF	TGTGCCAGCAGCCTTAGCGGGAGTACCTACAATGAGCAGTTCTTC
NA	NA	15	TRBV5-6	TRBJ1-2	CASSSGVGAGYGYTF	TGTGCCAGCAGCTCGGGTGTGGGGGCCGGCTATGGCTACACCTTC
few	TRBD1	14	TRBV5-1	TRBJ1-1	CASSEGTGHTEAFF	TGCGCCAGCAGCGAAGGGACAGGGCACACTGAAGCTTTCTTT
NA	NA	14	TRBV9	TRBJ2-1	CASSGDTRANEQFF	TGTGCCAGCAGCGGGGACACTAGAGCTAATGAGCAGTTCTTC
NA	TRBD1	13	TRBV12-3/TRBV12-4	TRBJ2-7	CASRRTGSYEQYF	TGTGCCAGCAGGAGGACAGGTTCCTACGAGCAGTACTTC
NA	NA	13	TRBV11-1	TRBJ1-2	CASSPGRTRGYTF	TGTGCCAGCAGCCCCGGCCGGACTCGGGGCTACACCTTC
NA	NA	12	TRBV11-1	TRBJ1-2	CATSERNYGYTF	TGTGCCACCTCTGAGCGGAACTATGGCTACACCTTC
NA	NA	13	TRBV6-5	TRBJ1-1	CASKRTANTEAFF	TGTGCCAGCAAAAGGACAGCGAACACTGAAGCTTTCTTT
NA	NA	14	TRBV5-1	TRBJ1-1	CASSSGIMNTEAFF	TGCGCCAGCAGCTCGGGGATTATGAACACTGAAGCTTTCTTT
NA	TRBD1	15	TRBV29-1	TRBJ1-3	CSVTGTDDSGNTIYF	TGCAGCGTGACCGGGACAGATGATTCTGGAAACACCATATATTTT
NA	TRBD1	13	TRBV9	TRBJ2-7	CASSATGTGEQYF	TGTGCCAGCAGCGCCACCGGGACAGGGGAGCAGTACTTC
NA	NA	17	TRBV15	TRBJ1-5	CATSRDWLENSNQPQHF	TGTGCCACCAGCAGAGATTGGTTGGAGAATAGCAATCAGCCCCAGCATTTT
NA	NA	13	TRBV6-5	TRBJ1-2	CASGLGSLYGYTF	TGTGCCAGCGGTCTCGGGAGTCTCTATGGCTACACCTTC
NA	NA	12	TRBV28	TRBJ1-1	CASSLFGSEAFF	TGTGCCAGCAGTTTATTCGGGTCTGAAGCTTTCTTT
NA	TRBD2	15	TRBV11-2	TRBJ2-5	CASSLASLAGQTQYF	TGTGCCAGCAGCTTAGCGTCACTAGCGGGTCAGACCCAGTACTTC
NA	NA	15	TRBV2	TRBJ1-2	CASNLEGEANYGYTF	TGTGCCAGCAATTTGGAGGGAGAAGCTAACTATGGCTACACCTTC
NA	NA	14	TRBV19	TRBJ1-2	CASTYRDGDYGYTF	TGTGCCAGTACGTACAGGGACGGCGACTATGGCTACACCTTC
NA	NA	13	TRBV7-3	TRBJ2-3	CASGTGSTDTQYF	TGTGCCAGCGGGACTGGTAGCACAGATACGCAGTATTTT
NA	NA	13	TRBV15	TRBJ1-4	CATSRALNEKLFF	TGTGCCACCAGCAGAGCCCTAAATGAAAAACTGTTTTTT
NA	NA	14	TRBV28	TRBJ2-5	CASSLSGTSETQYF	TGTGCCAGCAGTTTAAGTGGGACTTCAGAGACCCAGTACTTC
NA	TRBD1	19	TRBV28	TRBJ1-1	CASSLSDRGRIEVSTEAFF	TGTGCCAGCAGTTTATCGGACAGGGGGCGCATTGAGGTATCGACTGAAGCTTTCTTT
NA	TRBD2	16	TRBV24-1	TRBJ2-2	CATSDLSSGGTGELFF	TGTGCCACCAGTGATTTGTCTAGCGGGGGCACCGGGGAGCTGTTTTTT
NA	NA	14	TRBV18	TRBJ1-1	CASSPLTGLTEAFF	TGTGCCAGCTCACCACTCACAGGGTTGACTGAAGCTTTCTTT
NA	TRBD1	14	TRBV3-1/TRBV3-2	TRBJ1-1	CASSQGQFNTEAFF	TGTGCCAGCAGCCAGGGACAGTTCAACACTGAAGCTTTCTTT
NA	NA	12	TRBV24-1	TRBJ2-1	CATSDFINEQFF	TGTGCCACCAGTGATTTTATCAATGAGCAGTTCTTC
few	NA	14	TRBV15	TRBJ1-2	CATSTRGHTYGYTF	TGTGCCACCAGCACCCGCGGGCATACATATGGCTACACCTTC
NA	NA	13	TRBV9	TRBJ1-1	CASSVQLNTEAFF	TGTGCCAGCAGCGTACAATTGAACACTGAAGCTTTCTTT
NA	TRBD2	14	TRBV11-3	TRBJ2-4	CASSFHGEGNIQYF	TGTGCCAGCAGCTTTCACGGGGAGGGCAACATTCAGTACTTC
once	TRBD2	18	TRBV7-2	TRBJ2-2	CASSSGLAGDTYTGELFF	TGTGCCAGCAGCTCCGGACTAGCGGGGGACACTTACACCGGGGAGCTGTTTTTT
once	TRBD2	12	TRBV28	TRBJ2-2	CATVGGGGELFF	TGTGCCACCGTCGGGGGGGGCGGGGAGCTGTTTTTT
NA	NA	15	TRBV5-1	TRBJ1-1	CASSLSGGGLTEAFF	TGCGCCAGCAGCTTGTCGGGGGGAGGACTCACTGAAGCTTTCTTT
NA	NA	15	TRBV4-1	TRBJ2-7	CASSQLVLFAREQYF	TGCGCCAGCAGCCAACTGGTACTCTTTGCGAGAGAGCAGTACTTC
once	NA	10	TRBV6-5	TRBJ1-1	CASRAREAFF	TGTGCCAGCAGAGCTCGGGAAGCTTTCTTT
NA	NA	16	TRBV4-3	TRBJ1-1	CASSQDKFSRDTEAFF	TGCGCCAGCAGCCAAGATAAATTCAGCCGGGACACTGAAGCTTTCTTT
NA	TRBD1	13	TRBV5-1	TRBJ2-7	CASSGDSSYEQYF	TGCGCCAGCAGCGGGGACAGTTCCTACGAGCAGTACTTC
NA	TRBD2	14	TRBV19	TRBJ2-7	CASSIVGGRSEQYF	TGTGCCAGTAGTATAGTGGGGGGGAGAAGCGAGCAGTACTTC
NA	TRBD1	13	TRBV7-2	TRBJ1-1	CASSWDRNTEAFF	TGTGCCAGCAGCTGGGACAGGAACACTGAAGCTTTCTTT
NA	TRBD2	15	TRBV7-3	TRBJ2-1	CASSLGTSGNNEQFF	TGTGCCAGCAGCTTAGGAACTAGCGGGAACAATGAGCAGTTCTTC
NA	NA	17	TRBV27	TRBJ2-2	CASSPYLLSSNTGELFF	TGTGCCAGCAGTCCTTATCTACTATCTTCGAACACCGGGGAGCTGTTTTTT
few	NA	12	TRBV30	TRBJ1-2	CAWSPSGYGYTF	TGTGCCTGGAGCCCCTCAGGATATGGCTACACCTTC
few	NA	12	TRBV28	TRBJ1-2	CASSLEDYGYTF	TGTGCCAGCAGTTTGGAGGACTATGGCTACACCTTC
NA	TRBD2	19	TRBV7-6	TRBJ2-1	CASSRPTSGTTRSYNEQFF	TGTGCCAGCAGCCGCCCGACTAGCGGGACTACCCGCTCCTACAATGAGCAGTTCTTC
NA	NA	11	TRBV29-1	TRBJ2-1	CSGTAGNEQFF	TGCAGCGGGACTGCGGGTAATGAGCAGTTCTTC
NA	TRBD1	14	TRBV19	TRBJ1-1	CASRTPTGAELAFF	TGTGCCAGCAGAACACCGACAGGGGCGGAATTAGCTTTCTTT